This T cell receptor (beta chain) emerged from a study of T cell responses to AZD1222 COVID-19 vaccine. The study's findings and limits: Among those given AZD1222, only five or six were seropositive at baseline. Clonal diversity may have been underestimated in mostly white British donors.

V was clipped by 3 bases and J by 0 bases, with 9 bases between them. The germline CDR1 and CDR2 sequences are SGHVS and FQNEAQ. This CDR3 has 15 amino acids. Profiled with immunoSEQ multiplex PCR; TCRdb holds only in-frame clones, not every one. Of about 83,000 clones listed, roughly 83% are singletons. A remark on this clone: Antigen unknown.

This clonotype originated in an adult in good health. The chain uses TRBV7-8 and TRBJ1-5; D remains ambiguous. The sample was peripheral blood, taken on day 0 of AZD1222 vaccination. The CDR3 here is CASSLTSYSNQPQHF. The CDR3, as DNA: TGTGCCAGCAGCTTGACTAGCTATAGCAATCAGCCCCAGCATTTT.